Listed below are T cell receptor beta chains from one sample, sequenced in a study of T cell responses to AZD1222 COVID-19 vaccine. TCRdb's copy holds only in-frame clones and misses some; the assay was immunoSEQ multiplex PCR. The sample lists 150,000 to 190,000 clones; about 89% were seen once. The sample here was peripheral blood, taken 28 days after the second AZD1222 dose. The receptors stem from an adult who received the AZD1222 COVID-19 vaccine. Each CDR3 is given with its conserved first and last residue. Fields, in order: D gene, V gene, clone size, J gene, CDR3 length, CDR3 protein, CDR3 DNA. The D gene is left open where the match is weak. Some rows mark clone size as missing; the rest say once, few, many or name a class of expanded clone.

D: TRBD2
V: TRBV6-2/TRBV6-3
size: .
J: TRBJ2-7
length: 13
CDR3: CASSPSGTYEQYF
DNA: TGTGCCAGCAGCCCTAGCGGGACCTACGAGCAGTACTTC

D: .
V: TRBV10-3
size: once
J: TRBJ1-5
length: 13
CDR3: CAIRGESNQPQHF
DNA: TGTGCCATCAGAGGGGAAAGCAATCAGCCCCAGCATTTT

D: TRBD2
V: TRBV6-4
size: .
J: TRBJ2-4
length: 17
CDR3: CASSPHETSGAKNIQYF
DNA: TGTGCCAGCAGTCCCCACGAGACTAGCGGAGCCAAAAACATTCAGTACTTC

D: .
V: TRBV28
size: few
J: TRBJ1-5
length: 13
CDR3: CAIKLRGNQPQHF
DNA: TGTGCCATTAAGCTAAGGGGCAATCAGCCCCAGCATTTT

D: .
V: TRBV5-1
size: .
J: TRBJ2-1
length: 15
CDR3: CASRTGLPSYNEQFF
DNA: TGCGCCAGCAGGACGGGACTCCCCTCCTACAATGAGCAGTTCTTC

D: TRBD1
V: TRBV5-4
size: .
J: TRBJ2-2
length: 15
CDR3: CASSFRTGGTGELFF
DNA: TGTGCCAGCAGCTTTAGAACAGGGGGAACCGGGGAGCTGTTTTTT

D: .
V: TRBV3-1/TRBV3-2
size: .
J: TRBJ2-3
length: 16
CDR3: CASSPEGGDPLSTQYF
DNA: TGTGCCAGCAGCCCCGAGGGGGGCGACCCGCTGAGTACGCAGTATTTT

D: .
V: TRBV28
size: once
J: TRBJ2-3
length: 16
CDR3: CASSLPSGSSTDTQYF
DNA: TGTGCCAGCAGTTTACCCAGCGGGTCTAGCACAGATACGCAGTATTTT

D: .
V: TRBV9
size: .
J: TRBJ2-1
length: 17
CDR3: CASSAYRSTGLYNEQFF
DNA: TGTGCCAGCAGCGCTTACAGGTCAACGGGCCTCTACAATGAGCAGTTCTTC

D: .
V: TRBV3-1/TRBV3-2
size: .
J: TRBJ2-7
length: 14
CDR3: CASSQDPGVGKQYF
DNA: TGTGCCAGCAGCCAAGATCCCGGCGTCGGAAAGCAGTACTTC

D: .
V: TRBV9
size: .
J: TRBJ2-5
length: 14
CDR3: CASSVTSRGETQYF
DNA: TGTGCCAGCAGCGTAACTAGCCGAGGCGAGACCCAGTACTTC

D: TRBD1
V: TRBV24-1
size: .
J: TRBJ2-3
length: 15
CDR3: CATSAWGQGPLTQYF
DNA: TGTGCCACCAGTGCTTGGGGACAGGGGCCGCTTACGCAGTATTTT

D: .
V: TRBV5-1
size: .
J: TRBJ2-3
length: 14
CDR3: CASSLVGPGNTQYF
DNA: TGCGCCAGCAGCTTGGTGGGACCGGGCAATACGCAGTATTTT

D: .
V: TRBV11-1
size: few
J: TRBJ2-7
length: 16
CDR3: CASSPQAGIGFYEQYF
DNA: TGTGCCAGCAGCCCCCAGGCAGGGATCGGATTCTACGAGCAGTACTTC

D: TRBD2
V: TRBV6-5
size: .
J: TRBJ2-1
length: 15
CDR3: CASIRLAGNYNEQFF
DNA: TGTGCCAGCATCCGACTAGCGGGAAACTACAATGAGCAGTTCTTC

D: .
V: TRBV21-1
size: .
J: TRBJ2-1
length: 17
CDR3: CASSKERGQVAGDEQFF
DNA: TGTGCCAGCAGCAAAGAACGGGGGCAGGTAGCGGGAGATGAGCAGTTCTTC

D: .
V: TRBV3-1/TRBV3-2
size: .
J: TRBJ2-1
length: 15
CDR3: CASSPFLTPYNEQFF
DNA: TGTGCCAGCAGCCCTTTCCTGACTCCATACAATGAGCAGTTCTTC

D: .
V: TRBV28
size: .
J: TRBJ2-7
length: 13
CDR3: CASRETASYEQYF
DNA: TGTGCCAGCAGGGAGACTGCTTCCTACGAGCAGTACTTC